Included here is one T cell receptor (beta chain) sequence, with context. This record comes from a study of cytotoxic CD8 clonotypes in ibrutinib-treated CLL. Study in general: Fewer than 13 relapsed/refractory, some 15 treatment-naive; roughly 17 IGHV unmutated. The sample average was 255,043 productive templates and 85,000 to 100,000 productive rearrangements.

Depth targeted 1 in 200,000 to 1 in 1 million T cells, averaging roughly 9.7x coverage per clonotype. Assay: immunoSEQ multiplex PCR; the TCRdb copy retains only in-frame clones and omits some. Here the sample spans some 300,000 clones, around four fifths being singletons. Trimming pared 3 bases from V and 2 bases from J, leaving 13 bases between. Germline lookup yields CDR1 MDHEN and CDR2 SYDVKM. This CDR3 is 15 amino acids long. This clonotype was obtained from a human donor with chronic lymphocytic leukemia. Sequenced material: PBMCs, taken before ibrutinib treatment. This chain connects TRBV28 to TRBJ1-2; D unresolved. The DNA of the CDR3 is TGTGCCAGCAGTTTGCCTTTAACACCGAACTATGGCTACACCTTC. It is translated as CASSLPLTPNYGYTF.